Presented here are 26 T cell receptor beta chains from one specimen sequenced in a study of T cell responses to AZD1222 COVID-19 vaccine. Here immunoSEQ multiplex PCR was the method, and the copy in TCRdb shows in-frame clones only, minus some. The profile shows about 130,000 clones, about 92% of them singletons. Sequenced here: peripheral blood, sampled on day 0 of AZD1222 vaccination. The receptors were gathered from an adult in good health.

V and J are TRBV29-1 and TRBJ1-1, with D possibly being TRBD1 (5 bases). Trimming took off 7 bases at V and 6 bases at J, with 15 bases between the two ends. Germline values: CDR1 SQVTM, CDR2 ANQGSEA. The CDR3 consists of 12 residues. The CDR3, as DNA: TGCAGCGCCACGACAGATGGATCTGAAGCTTTCTTT. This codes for CSATTDGSEAFF.

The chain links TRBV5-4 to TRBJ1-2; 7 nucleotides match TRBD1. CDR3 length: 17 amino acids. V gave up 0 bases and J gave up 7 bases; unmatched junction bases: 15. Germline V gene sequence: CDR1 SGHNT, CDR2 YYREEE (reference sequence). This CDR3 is CASSLVGETGTPGGYTF. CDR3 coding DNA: TGTGCCAGCAGCTTGGTTGGTGAGACAGGGACCCCGGGTGGCTACACCTTC.

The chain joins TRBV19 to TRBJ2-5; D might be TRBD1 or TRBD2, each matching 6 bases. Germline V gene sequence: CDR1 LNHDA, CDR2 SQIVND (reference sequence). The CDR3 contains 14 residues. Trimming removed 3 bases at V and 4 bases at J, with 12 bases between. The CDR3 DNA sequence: TGTGCCAGTAGTATCAATGGAGGGGGAGAGACCCAGTACTTC. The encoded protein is CASSINGGGETQYF.

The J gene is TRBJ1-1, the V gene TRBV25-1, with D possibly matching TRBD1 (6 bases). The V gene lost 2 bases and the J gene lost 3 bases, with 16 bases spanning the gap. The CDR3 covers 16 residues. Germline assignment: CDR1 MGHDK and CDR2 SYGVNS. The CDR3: CASSEKLTGRDTEAFF. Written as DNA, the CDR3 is TGTGCCAGCAGTGAAAAACTCACAGGGAGAGACACTGAAGCTTTCTTT. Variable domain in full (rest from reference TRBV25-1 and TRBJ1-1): EADIYQTPRYLVIGTGKKITLECSQTMGHDKMYWYQQDPGMELHLIHYSYGVNSTEKGDLSSESTVSRIRTEHFPLTLESARPSHTSQYLCASSEKLTGRDTEAFFGQGTRLTVV.

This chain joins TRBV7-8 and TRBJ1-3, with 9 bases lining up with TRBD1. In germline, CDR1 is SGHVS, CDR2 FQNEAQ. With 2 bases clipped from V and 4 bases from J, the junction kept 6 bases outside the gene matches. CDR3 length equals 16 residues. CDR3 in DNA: TGTGCCAGCAGCTTAAAACAGGGGGCTTCGGGAAACACCATATATTTT. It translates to CASSLKQGASGNTIYF.

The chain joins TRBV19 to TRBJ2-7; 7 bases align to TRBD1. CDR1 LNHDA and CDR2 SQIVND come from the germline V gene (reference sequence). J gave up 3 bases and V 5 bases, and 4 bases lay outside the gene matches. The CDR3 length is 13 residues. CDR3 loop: CASSGGQIYEQYF. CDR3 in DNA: TGTGCCAGTAGTGGGGGACAGATCTACGAGCAGTACTTC.

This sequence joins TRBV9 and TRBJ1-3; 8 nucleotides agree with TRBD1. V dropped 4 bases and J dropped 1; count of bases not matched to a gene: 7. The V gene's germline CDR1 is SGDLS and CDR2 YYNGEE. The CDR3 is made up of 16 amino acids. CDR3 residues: CASSPGQGLSGNTIYF. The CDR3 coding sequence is TGTGCCAGCAGCCCTGGACAGGGTTTGTCTGGAAACACCATATATTTT.

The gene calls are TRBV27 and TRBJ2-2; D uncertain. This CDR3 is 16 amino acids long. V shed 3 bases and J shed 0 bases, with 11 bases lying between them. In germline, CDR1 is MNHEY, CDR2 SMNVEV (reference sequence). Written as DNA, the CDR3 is TGTGCCAGCAGTTTTGGCCCACTCGCGAACACCGGGGAGCTGTTTTTT. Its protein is CASSFGPLANTGELFF.

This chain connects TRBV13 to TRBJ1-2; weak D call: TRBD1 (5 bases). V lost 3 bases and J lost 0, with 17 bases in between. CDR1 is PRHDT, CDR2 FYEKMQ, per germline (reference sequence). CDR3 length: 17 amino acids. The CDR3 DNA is TGTGCCAGCAGCTTCCCCTGGGGGGACCCTTCTAACTATGGCTACACCTTC. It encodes CASSFPWGDPSNYGYTF.

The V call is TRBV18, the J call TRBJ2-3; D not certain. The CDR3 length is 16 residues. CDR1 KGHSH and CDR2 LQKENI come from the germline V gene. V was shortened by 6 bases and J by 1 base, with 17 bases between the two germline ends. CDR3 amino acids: CASSPIAGHGTDTQYF. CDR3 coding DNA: TGTGCCAGCTCCCCTATAGCCGGCCATGGCACAGATACGCAGTATTTT.

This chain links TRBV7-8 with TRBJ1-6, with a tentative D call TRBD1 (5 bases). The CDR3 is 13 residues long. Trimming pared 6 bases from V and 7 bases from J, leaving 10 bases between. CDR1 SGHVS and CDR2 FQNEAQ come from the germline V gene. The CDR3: CASRGVGNSPLHF. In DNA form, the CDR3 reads TGTGCCAGCAGGGGGGTGGGGAATTCACCCCTCCACTTT. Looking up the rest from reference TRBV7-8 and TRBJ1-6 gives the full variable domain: GAGVSQSPRYKVAKRGQDVALRCDPISGHVSLFWYQQALGQGPEFLTYFQNEAQLDKSGLPSDRFFAERPEGSVSTLKIQRTQQEDSAVYLCASRGVGNSPLHFGNGTRLTVT.

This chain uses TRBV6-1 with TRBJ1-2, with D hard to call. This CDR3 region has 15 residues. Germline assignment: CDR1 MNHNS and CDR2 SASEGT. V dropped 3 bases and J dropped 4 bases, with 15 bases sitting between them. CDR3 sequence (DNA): TGTGCCAGCAGTGACGTGGCAGTCCAACTCTATGGCTACACCTTC. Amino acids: CASSDVAVQLYGYTF.

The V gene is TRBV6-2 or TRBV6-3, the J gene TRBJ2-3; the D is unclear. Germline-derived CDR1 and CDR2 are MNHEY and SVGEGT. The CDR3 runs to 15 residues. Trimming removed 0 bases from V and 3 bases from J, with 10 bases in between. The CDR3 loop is CASSYSIYPTDTQYF. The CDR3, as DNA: TGTGCCAGCAGTTACTCAATCTACCCTACAGATACGCAGTATTTT.

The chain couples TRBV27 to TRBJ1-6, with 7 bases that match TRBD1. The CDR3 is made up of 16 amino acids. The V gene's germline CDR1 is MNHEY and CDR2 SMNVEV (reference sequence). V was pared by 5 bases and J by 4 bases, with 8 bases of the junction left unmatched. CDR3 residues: CASSTPVQGYNSPLHF. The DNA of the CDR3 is TGTGCCAGCAGTACCCCCGTACAGGGGTATAATTCACCCCTCCACTTT.

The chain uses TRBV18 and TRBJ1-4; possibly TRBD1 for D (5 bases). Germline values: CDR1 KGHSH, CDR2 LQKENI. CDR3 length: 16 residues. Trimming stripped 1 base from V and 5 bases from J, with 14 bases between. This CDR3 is CASSPRGGGENEKLFF. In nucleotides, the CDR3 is TGTGCCAGCTCACCACGGGGCGGAGGGGAGAATGAAAAACTGTTTTTT.

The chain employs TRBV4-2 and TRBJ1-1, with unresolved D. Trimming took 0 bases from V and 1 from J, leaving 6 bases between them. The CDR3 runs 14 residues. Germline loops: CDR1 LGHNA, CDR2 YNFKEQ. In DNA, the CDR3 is TGTGCCAGCAGCCAAGATGTGTCGAACACTGAAGCTTTCTTT. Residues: CASSQDVSNTEAFF.

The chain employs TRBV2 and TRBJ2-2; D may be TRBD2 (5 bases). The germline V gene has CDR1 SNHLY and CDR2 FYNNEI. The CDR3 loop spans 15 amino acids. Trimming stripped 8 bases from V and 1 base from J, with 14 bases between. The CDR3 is CASGRFGGNTGELFF. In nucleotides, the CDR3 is TGTGCCAGCGGGCGTTTTGGAGGGAACACCGGGGAGCTGTTTTTT.

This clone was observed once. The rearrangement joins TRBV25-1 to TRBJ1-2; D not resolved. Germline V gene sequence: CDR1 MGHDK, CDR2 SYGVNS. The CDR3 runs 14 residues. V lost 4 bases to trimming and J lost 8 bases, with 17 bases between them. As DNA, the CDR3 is TGTGCCAGCAGTGCCGCCAGGATGGTAGAAGGCTACACCTTC. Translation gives CASSAARMVEGYTF.

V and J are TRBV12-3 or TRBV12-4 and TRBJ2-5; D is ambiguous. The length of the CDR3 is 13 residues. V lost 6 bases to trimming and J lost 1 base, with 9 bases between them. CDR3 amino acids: CASRPRFQETQYF. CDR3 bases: TGTGCCAGCAGGCCACGTTTCCAAGAGACCCAGTACTTC.

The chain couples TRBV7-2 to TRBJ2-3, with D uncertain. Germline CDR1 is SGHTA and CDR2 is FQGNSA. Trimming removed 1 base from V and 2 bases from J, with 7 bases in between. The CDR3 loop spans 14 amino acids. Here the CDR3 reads CASSLGGNTDTQYF. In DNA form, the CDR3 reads TGTGCCAGCAGCTTAGGCGGCAACACAGATACGCAGTATTTT.

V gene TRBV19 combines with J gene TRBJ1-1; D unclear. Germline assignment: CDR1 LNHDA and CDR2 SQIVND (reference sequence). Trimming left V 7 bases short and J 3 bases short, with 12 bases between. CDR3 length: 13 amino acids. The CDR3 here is CASNSGGDTEAFF. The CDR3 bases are TGTGCCAGTAACTCGGGTGGGGACACTGAAGCTTTCTTT.

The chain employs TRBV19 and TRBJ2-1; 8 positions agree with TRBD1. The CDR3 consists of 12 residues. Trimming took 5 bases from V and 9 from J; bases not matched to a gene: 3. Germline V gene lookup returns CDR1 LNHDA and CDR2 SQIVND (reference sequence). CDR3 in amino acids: CASSWDRTEQFF. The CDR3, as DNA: TGTGCCAGTAGTTGGGACAGGACTGAGCAGTTCTTC.

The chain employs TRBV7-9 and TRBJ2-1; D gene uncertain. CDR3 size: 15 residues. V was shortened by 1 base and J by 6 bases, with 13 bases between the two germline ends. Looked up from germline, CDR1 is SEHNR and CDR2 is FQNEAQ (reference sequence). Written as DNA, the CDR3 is TGTGCCAGCAGCTTAGTCCGCCTGGGCGGCAATGAGCAGTTCTTC. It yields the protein CASSLVRLGGNEQFF.

CDR3 nucleotides: TGCAGTAGAAGGGTGAACACTGAAGCTTTCTTT. Residues: CSRRVNTEAFF. The chain employs TRBV20-1 and TRBJ1-1, with D unclear. The germline V gene has CDR1 DFQATT and CDR2 SNEGSKA (reference sequence). V shed 8 bases and J shed 0 bases, with 7 bases lying between them. The length of the CDR3 is 11 residues.

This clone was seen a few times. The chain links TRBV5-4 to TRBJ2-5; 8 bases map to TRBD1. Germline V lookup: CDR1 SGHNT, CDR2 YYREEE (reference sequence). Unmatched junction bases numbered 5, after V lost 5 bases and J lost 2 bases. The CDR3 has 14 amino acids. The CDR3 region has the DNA TGTGCCAGCAGTCAAACAGGGGGGCAAGAGACCCAGTACTTC. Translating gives CASSQTGGQETQYF.

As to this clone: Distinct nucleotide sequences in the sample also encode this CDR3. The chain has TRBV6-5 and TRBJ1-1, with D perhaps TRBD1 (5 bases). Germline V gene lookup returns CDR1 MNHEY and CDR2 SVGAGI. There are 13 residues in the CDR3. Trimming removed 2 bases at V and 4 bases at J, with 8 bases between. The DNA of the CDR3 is TGTGCCAGCAGTTACGGGGGAGGCACTGAAGCTTTCTTT. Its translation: CASSYGGGTEAFF.